The 13 T cell receptor beta chains reported below all come from one sample, sequenced in a study of blood T cell repertoires in COVID-19 (TCRdb year 2020). The library was built by means of the immunoSEQ multiplex PCR assay. TCRdb re-hosts the immuneACCESS table, in-frame sequences only. Its copies lack some clones; in the studies checked, an unresolved V gene accounts for under half of them, and the cause for the rest is not known. The table for this sample lists 130,000 to 150,000 clones; 81% of them were counted only once. Together, the top ten hold roughly 8.4% of the sample. Sequencing was performed on peripheral blood. Source of these receptors: a human donor with acute or convalescent COVID-19. The donor label of this sample is uncertain.

There are a few counts of this clone. CDR3 protein: CASSPGTKYYGYTF. The CDR3 DNA sequence: TGTGCCAGCAGCCCTGGGACAAAGTATTATGGCTACACCTTC. This chain uses TRBV5-6 with TRBJ1-2, with TRBD1 as a possible D gene (6 bases). V lost 4 bases and J 5 bases, leaving 15 bases between the germline ends. The CDR3 is 14 amino acids. CDR1 is SGHDT and CDR2 is YYEEEE in the germline V gene.

The chain has TRBV14 and TRBJ1-6; 9 nucleotides align to TRBD1. The germline V gene encodes CDR1 SGHDN and CDR2 FVKESK. The CDR3 runs to 14 residues. Losses at the gene ends were 6 bases for V and 3 bases for J; bases not matched to a gene: 0. CDR3 in amino acids: CASRTGGYNSPLHF. CDR3 DNA sequence: TGTGCCAGCAGGACAGGGGGCTATAATTCACCCCTCCACTTT.

The V call is TRBV29-1, the J call TRBJ1-4, with D unclear. CDR1 SQVTM and CDR2 ANQGSEA come from the germline V gene. The CDR3 has 16 amino acids. Trimming removed 0 bases at V and 0 bases at J, with 11 bases between. CDR3 in DNA: TGCAGCGTTGAAGACCCCTCCCCTGCAACTAATGAAAAACTGTTTTTT. This sequence encodes CSVEDPSPATNEKLFF. Supplemented by reference TRBV29-1 and TRBJ1-4, the full variable domain reads SAVISQKPSRDICQRGTSLTIQCQVDSQVTMMFWYRQQPGQSLTLIATANQGSEATYESGFVIDKFPISRPNLTFSTLTVSNMSPEDSSIYLCSVEDPSPATNEKLFFGSGTQLSVL.

The genes are TRBV3-1 (or the pseudogene TRBV3-2) and TRBJ1-2; D is perhaps TRBD1 (5 bases). The CDR3 spans 14 residues. Trimming removed 1 base from V and 8 bases from J, with 14 bases in between. Germline values: CDR1 LGHDT, CDR2 YNNKEL (reference sequence). CDR3 sequence: CASSQAGEGSGYTF. The CDR3 region has the DNA TGTGCCAGCAGCCAAGCTGGGGAGGGGTCCGGCTACACCTTC.

The V call is TRBV25-1, the J call TRBJ2-1; TRBD2 agrees at 10 bases. The trim removed 2 bases at V and 0 bases at J, leaving 1 base unmatched. Germline loops: CDR1 MGHDK, CDR2 SYGVNS. The CDR3 consists of 16 residues. The CDR3 spells CASSELAGASYNEQFF. The DNA of the CDR3 is TGTGCCAGCAGTGAACTAGCGGGGGCCTCCTACAATGAGCAGTTCTTC.

This sequence joins TRBV5-1 and TRBJ2-3; the D is unclear. The CDR3 runs to 14 residues. Germline CDR1 reads SGHRS; CDR2 reads YFSETQ. V shed 5 bases and J shed 0 bases, with 10 bases lying between them. Written as DNA, the CDR3 is TGCGCCAGCAGACTGACATCCAGCACAGATACGCAGTATTTT. This codes for CASRLTSSTDTQYF.

On this clone: Germline and junction disagree at one end, which may indicate a read error. CDR3 bases: TGTGCCAGCTCACGTAACCCTAGCGGGGGGACCTATAATGAGCAGTTCTTC. This encodes CASSRNPSGGTYNEQFF. The genes are TRBV18 and TRBJ2-1; 11 bases are shared with TRBD2. The CDR3 loop spans 17 amino acids. Germline loops: CDR1 KGHSH, CDR2 LQKENI. Supplemented by reference TRBV18 and TRBJ2-1, the full variable domain reads NAGVMQNPRHLVRRRGQEARLRCSPMKGHSHVYWYRQLPEEGLKFMVYLQKENIIDESGMPKERFSAEFPKEGPSILRIQQVVRGDSAAYFCASSRNPSGGTYNEQFFGPGTRLTVL.

The rearrangement links TRBV11-1 to TRBJ1-1; possible D gene TRBD1, 5 bases. CDR3 length: 12 amino acids. CDR1 is SGHAT and CDR2 is FQDESV in the germline V gene (reference sequence). Trimming cost V 2 bases and J 8 bases, with 9 bases left between them. The CDR3 loop reads CASSLRQGEAFF. CDR3 DNA: TGTGCCAGCAGCTTACGGCAGGGCGAAGCTTTCTTT. Complete variable domain (other parts from reference TRBV11-1 and TRBJ1-1): EAEVAQSPRYKITEKSQAVAFWCDPISGHATLYWYRQILGQGPELLVQFQDESVVDDSQLPKDRFSAERLKGVDSTLKIQPAELGDSAMYLCASSLRQGEAFFGQGTRLTVV.

The rearrangement joins TRBV5-1 to TRBJ2-5; TRBD1 agrees at 8 bases. Germline lookup yields CDR1 SGHRS and CDR2 YFSETQ. The junction had 6 bases not matched to a gene; V was cut back by 4 bases and J by 4 bases. The CDR3 spans 14 residues. The CDR3, as DNA: TGCGCCAGCAGCGACGGGACAGGCGGAGAGACCCAGTACTTC. Translated: CASSDGTGGETQYF.

This chain uses TRBV3-1 (or the pseudogene TRBV3-2) with TRBJ1-1, with no clear D. The V end was cut by 0 bases, the J end by 3 bases, with 8 bases between. Per germline, CDR1 LGHDT and CDR2 YNNKEL (reference sequence). CDR3 length: 14 amino acids. CDR3 sequence (DNA): TGTGCCAGCAGCCAAGATAGAGGCTACACTGAAGCTTTCTTT. Translation gives CASSQDRGYTEAFF.

The genes are TRBV12-5 and TRBJ1-5; TRBD1 aligns across 10 bases. Trimming removed 6 bases from V and 4 bases from J; junction bases left unmatched: 6. The CDR3 contains 15 residues. CDR1 is LGHNT, CDR2 FRNRAP, per germline. The CDR3 region is CASGLGQGENQPQHF. DNA for the CDR3: TGTGCTAGTGGACTTGGACAGGGGGAGAATCAGCCCCAGCATTTT. The whole variable domain, filled in from reference TRBV12-5 and TRBJ1-5, reads DARVTQTPRHKVTEMGQEVTMRCQPILGHNTVFWYRQTMMQGLELLAYFRNRAPLDDSGMPKDRFSAEMPDATLATLKIQPSEPRDSAVYFCASGLGQGENQPQHFGDGTRLSIL.

The chain recombines TRBV6-5 with TRBJ2-5; TRBD2 aligns across 9 bases. The CDR3 length is 14 residues. Germline-derived CDR1 and CDR2 are MNHEY and SVGAGI. The V segment lost 6 bases and the J segment 4 bases; nucleotides outside the gene matches: 6. This chain's CDR3 is CASRLGLASETQYF. The CDR3 DNA follows: TGTGCCAGCAGGCTGGGACTAGCTTCAGAGACCCAGTACTTC.

The CDR3 region is CASSLGQGGQYV. The CDR3 DNA sequence: TGTGCCAGCAGCCTAGGACAGGGAGGGCAGTACGTC. The chain employs TRBV3-1 (or the pseudogene TRBV3-2) and TRBJ2-7; 8 bases are shared with TRBD1. This CDR3 contains 12 residues. Unmatched junction bases numbered 5, after V lost 4 bases and J lost 9 bases. Germline values: CDR1 LGHDT, CDR2 YNNKEL (reference sequence).